The 5 T cell receptor beta chains presented below share a single source sample, sequenced in a study of post-analysis software for immune sequencing data. Study observations and caveats: Four to six TRBV segments, including TRBV5-6, TRBV5-1 and TRBV20-1, were more frequent in patients than controls.

Carried by the TCR beta cDNA libraries were unique molecular identifiers. MiXCR, run by TCRdb on the PCR reads, gives a single entry per CDR3 protein. The table has approximately 570,000 distinct CDR3 sequences, 44% seen once. No antigens are known for them. The sequenced sample consisted of blood. All receptors come from a girl aged 5-17 years with multiple sclerosis.

Only a few counts were recorded for this clonotype. CDR3 bases: TGTGCCAGCAGCTTCGGGGGGGGCGGGAGGTACAATGAGCAGTTCTTC. This sequence encodes CASSFGGGGRYNEQFF. The V gene is TRBV11-2, the J gene TRBJ2-1, with 8 nucleotides matching TRBD2. The CDR3 totals 16 residues. CDR1 and CDR2 from the germline V gene are SGHAT and FQNNGV. J lost 4 bases, V lost 3 bases, and 8 bases had no gene match.

This clonotype was observed a few times. J is TRBJ2-1 and V is TRBV12-3 or TRBV12-4, with unresolved D. Trimming pared 4 bases from V and 5 bases from J, leaving 12 bases between. This CDR3 is 14 amino acids long. As DNA, the CDR3 is TGTGCCAGCAGTTCGCTTGACACCGACAATGAGCAGTTCTTC. It encodes CASSSLDTDNEQFF.

The chain has TRBV3-1 and TRBJ1-2; D is perhaps TRBD1 (6 bases). CDR1 and CDR2 from the germline V gene are LGHDT and YNNKEL (reference sequence). The CDR3 covers 15 residues. Trimming left V 1 base short and J 6 bases short, with 15 bases between. In DNA form, the CDR3 reads TGTGCCAGCAGCCAAGGGTTAGAGGGGGGACATGGCTACACCTTC. Protein product: CASSQGLEGGHGYTF.

This clonotype appeared once. This chain uses TRBV7-9 with TRBJ2-1; D gene ambiguous. The germline V gene encodes CDR1 SEHNR and CDR2 FQNEAQ (reference sequence). The CDR3 runs to 15 residues. V lost 7 bases and J lost 9, with 22 bases in between. CDR3 nucleotides: TGTGCCAGCATCCTCTCCGGACCTCGTCTGATTGAGCAGTTCTTC. It encodes CASILSGPRLIEQFF.

The chain's CDR3 is CAISGAWDRGREQYF. In nucleotides, the CDR3 is TGTGCCATCAGTGGGGCTTGGGACAGGGGGCGTGAGCAGTACTTC. This chain joins TRBV10-3 and TRBJ2-7, with 12 bases fitting TRBD1. The CDR3 loop spans 15 amino acids. V was pared by 4 bases and J by 7 bases, with 8 bases of the junction left unmatched. The germline gives CDR1 ENHRY, CDR2 SYGVKD.